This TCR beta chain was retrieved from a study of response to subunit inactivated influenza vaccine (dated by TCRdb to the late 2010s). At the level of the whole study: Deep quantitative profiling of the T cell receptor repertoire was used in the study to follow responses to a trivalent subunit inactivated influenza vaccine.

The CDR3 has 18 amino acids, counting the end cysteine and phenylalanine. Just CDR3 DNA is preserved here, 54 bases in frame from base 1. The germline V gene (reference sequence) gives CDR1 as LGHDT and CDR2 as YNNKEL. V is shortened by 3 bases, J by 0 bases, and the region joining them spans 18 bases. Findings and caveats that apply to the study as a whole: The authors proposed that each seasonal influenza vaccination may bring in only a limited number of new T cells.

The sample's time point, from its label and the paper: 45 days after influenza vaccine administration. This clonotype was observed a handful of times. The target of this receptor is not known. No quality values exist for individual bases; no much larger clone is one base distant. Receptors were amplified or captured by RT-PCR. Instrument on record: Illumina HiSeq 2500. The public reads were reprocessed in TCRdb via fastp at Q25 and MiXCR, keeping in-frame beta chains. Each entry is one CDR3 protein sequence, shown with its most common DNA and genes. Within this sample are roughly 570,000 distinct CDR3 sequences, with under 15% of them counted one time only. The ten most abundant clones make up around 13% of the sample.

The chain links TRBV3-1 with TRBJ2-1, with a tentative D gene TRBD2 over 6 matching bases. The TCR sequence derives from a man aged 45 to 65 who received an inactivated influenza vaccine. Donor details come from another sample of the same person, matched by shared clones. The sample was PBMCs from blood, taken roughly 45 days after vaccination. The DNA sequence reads TGTGCCAGCAGCCAGGACTCCACTAGCTTAAGCTCCTACAATGAGCAGTTCTTC. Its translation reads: CASSQDSTSLSSYNEQFF.